This T cell receptor beta chain derives from a study of identical twins. Germline V gene data show CDR1 as LGHNA and CDR2 as YNFKEQ. This CDR3 is 14 amino acids long. The ends were cut back, 0 bases at V and 8 bases at J, with 14 bases in the middle. This clonotype was observed a handful of times. In TCRdb, the 5' RACE reads were re-called with MiXCR into one record per CDR3 protein. The table includes 450,000 to 600,000 distinct CDR3 sequences, around 22% detected once. In addition, the sample was reused for a study of yellow fever vaccine responses in identical twins.

This receptor was taken from a woman aged 18-29 years in good health. The chain employs TRBV4-2 and TRBJ2-7; no clear D. Material for sequencing was CD4+ T cells sorted from blood. The CDR3 coding sequence is TGTGCCAGCAGCCAAGAGTGGGGTCGAGCTAAGCAGTACTTC. Its translation is CASSQEWGRAKQYF.